The text below deals with one T cell receptor beta chain. Its antigen remains unidentified. Base qualities are not recorded, but no much larger clone differs from it by a single base. The germline V gene gives CDR1 as KGHDR and CDR2 as SFDVKD. After removal of 3 bases from V and 5 bases from J, the junction retains 4 bases not matched to a gene. From the cysteine through the phenylalanine, the CDR3 covers 15 amino acids. The DNA shown is the 45-base CDR3, in frame from base 1. This sample stems from a study of blood T cell repertoires in COVID-19 (dated by TCRdb to about 2020). Some background on the complete study: Samples covering the acute and convalescent phases of COVID-19 were provided by collaborators in the United States, Italy and Spain. The prospective study material was composed of cDNA or gDNA derived from T cells, B-cell-depleted T cells, or PBMCs. The dataset comprised deeply sampled blood TCRbeta repertoires from subjects exposed to, actively infected with, or recovered from COVID-19. The repertoires were made available in a free public database intended to serve as a resource for research on the immune response to SARS-CoV-2. The samples were drawn from the first 160 participants of the ongoing ImmuneRACE study and from about 1,200 subjects provided by 6 global collaborators. A de-identified subject ID, COVID-19 status, age in years and sex were almost always included in the sample metadata. Where HLA class I and class II types were available, the types were taken from metadata supplied by the sample provider, not from assay-based typing.

TCRbeta CDR3 regions were amplified from genomic DNA using the immunoSEQ Assay, a bias-controlled multiplex PCR. From the authors' description of their analysis: The number of nucleated cells in each sample was estimated from the amplification of reference gene primers within the assay. To quantify the absolute abundance of each unique TCRbeta CDR3 rearrangement, sequence reads were collapsed and filtered. For each sample, productive Simpson clonality was calculated by taking the square root of Simpson's diversity index across productive rearrangements. TCRdb re-hosts the immuneACCESS table, in-frame sequences only. Its copies lack some clones; in the studies checked, an unresolved V gene accounts for under half of them, and the cause for the rest is not known. That table is the source of V, J and clone size, and D and trimming were worked out from the DNA. This sample has roughly 260,000 clones in its table, and approximately 92% of those were observed once. The ten largest clones represent just over 2.5% of the sample.

Paper-wide results and their limitations: How much clinical and demographic metadata was included differed by source and by participant, and the metadata was provided uncurated.

In Seattle, one collaborating source enrolled patients while the infection was active and tracked those patients longitudinally over the course of disease. Each collaborating institution followed its own protocols to collect whole blood in K2EDTA tubes. For TCRbeta analysis, collaborators shipped samples in one of three forms: frozen whole blood, isolated PBMCs, or DNA extracted from either of those sample types. The TCR sequence derives from a person aged 18 to 30 with COVID-19, enrolled during active disease. In this chain, TRBV24-1 is recombined with TRBJ2-7, and TRBD1 matches 12 of the central bases. Sequences were obtained from peripheral blood. This receptor has the CDR3 CATSDPGTGGNEQYF. The DNA reads TGTGCCACCAGTGATCCCGGGACAGGGGGCAACGAGCAGTACTTC.